The 32 T cell receptor beta chains presented below share a single source sample, sequenced in a study of cytomegalovirus exposure and HLA in healthy donors. With 60 Vbeta and 13 Jbeta primers, the PCR was carried out. Only in-frame clones appear in the TCRdb table, and some are missing; sequencing was by immunoSEQ multiplex PCR. Of 150,000 to 200,000 clones listed, about 82% are singletons. The specimen sequenced was PBMCs. Every receptor here comes from a woman aged 30 to 39 in good health and CMV-seropositive.

J is TRBJ2-7 and V is TRBV20-1; tentatively, D is TRBD1 (5 bases). The CDR3 spans 10 residues. V dropped 3 bases and J dropped 5 bases, with 5 bases sitting between them. The V gene's germline CDR1 is DFQATT and CDR2 SNEGSKA (reference sequence). CDR3 amino acids: CSARDNEQYF. The CDR3 DNA reads TGCAGTGCTAGGGACAACGAGCAGTACTTC.

The J gene is TRBJ2-7, the V gene TRBV6-1; D perhaps matches TRBD1 (6 bases). CDR1 MNHNS and CDR2 SASEGT come from the germline V gene. This CDR3 region has 17 residues. V lost 4 bases and J lost 3, with 22 bases in between. CDR3 sequence reads: CASSAQIIGGRGYEQYF. CDR3 nucleotide sequence: TGTGCCAGCAGTGCACAAATAATAGGGGGTAGGGGCTACGAGCAGTACTTC.

This clone is a singleton in its sample. This chain connects TRBV9 to TRBJ2-5; 7 bases align to TRBD1. Trimming removed 4 bases from V and 5 bases from J; junction bases left unmatched: 11. The CDR3 is made up of 15 amino acids. Germline lookup yields CDR1 SGDLS and CDR2 YYNGEE. In DNA, the CDR3 is TGTGCCAGCAGCCTTGGGACAGTCGGGGCGGAGACCCAGTACTTC. Encoded protein: CASSLGTVGAETQYF. The entire variable domain, with the rest obtained from reference TRBV9 and TRBJ2-5, is as follows: DSGVTQTPKHLITATGQRVTLRCSPRSGDLSVYWYQQSLDQGLQFLIQYYNGEERAKGNILERFSAQQFPDLHSELNLSSLELGDSALYFCASSLGTVGAETQYFGPGTRLLVL.

CDR3 residues: CATSRNTGSNSPLHF. CDR3 DNA sequence: TGTGCCACCAGCAGAAATACAGGGAGTAATTCACCCCTCCACTTT. The rearrangement joins TRBV15 to TRBJ1-6, with D possibly TRBD1 on 6 matching bases. The CDR3 spans 15 residues. V was shortened by 2 bases and J by 6 bases, with 11 bases between the two germline ends. Germline assignment: CDR1 LNHNV and CDR2 YYDKDF (reference sequence).

The chain employs TRBV7-2 and TRBJ2-1; TRBD2 aligns across 9 bases. Germline trimming cut 2 bases from V and 3 bases from J; bases unmatched to any gene: 2. CDR1 and CDR2 from the germline V gene are SGHTA and FQGNSA. The CDR3 is 15 amino acids. This CDR3 reads CASSLSSGVYNEQFF. DNA of the CDR3: TGTGCCAGCAGCTTATCTAGCGGGGTCTACAATGAGCAGTTCTTC.

The rearrangement joins TRBV9 to TRBJ1-1; a weak D match, TRBD1 (6 bases). The V gene's germline CDR1 is SGDLS and CDR2 YYNGEE. Between the trimmed V and J ends, which lost 0 bases and 7 bases, there was a span of 7 bases. This CDR3 has 12 residues. The CDR3 nucleotides are TGTGCCAGCAGCGTAGGGGACAATGAAGCTTTCTTT. It yields the protein CASSVGDNEAFF.

V is TRBV28 and J is TRBJ1-6, with TRBD1 matching 7 bases. Germline CDR1 and CDR2: MDHEN and SYDVKM. The CDR3 has 17 residues. J gave up 5 bases and V 4 bases, and 11 bases lay outside the gene matches. For the CDR3, the DNA is TGTGCCAGCAGTTGGAAGATGGGACAGCCTAATAATTCACCCCTCCACTTT. Its protein is CASSWKMGQPNNSPLHF.

The chain has TRBV18 and TRBJ1-5, with 10 bases fitting TRBD1. Germline V gene sequence: CDR1 KGHSH, CDR2 LQKENI. Germline trimming cut 2 bases from V and 6 bases from J; bases unmatched to any gene: 7. This CDR3 region has 16 residues. The CDR3 here is CASSPSGQGGGQPQHF. DNA of the CDR3: TGTGCCAGCTCACCAAGCGGACAGGGGGGCGGTCAGCCCCAGCATTTT.

The gene calls are TRBV19 and TRBJ1-1; D remains ambiguous. Trimming pared 1 base from V and 3 bases from J, leaving 15 bases between. This CDR3 has 16 residues. CDR1 is LNHDA, CDR2 SQIVND, per germline (reference sequence). CDR3 loop: CASSIGGAAMDTEAFF. The CDR3 nucleotides are TGTGCCAGTAGTATAGGGGGAGCGGCAATGGACACTGAAGCTTTCTTT.

The V call is TRBV29-1, the J call TRBJ1-2; 7 positions match TRBD1. This CDR3 region has 12 residues. Germline V gene sequence: CDR1 SQVTM, CDR2 ANQGSEA. V shed 7 bases and J 4 bases; nucleotides not matched to a gene: 6. The CDR3 nucleotides read TGCAGCGCCAATCCAGGGGGCTATGGCTACACCTTC. It is translated as CSANPGGYGYTF.

The J gene is TRBJ2-1, the V gene TRBV15, with 10 bases aligning to TRBD2. Germline trimming cut 1 base from V and 0 bases from J; bases unmatched to any gene: 6. CDR3 length: 18 residues. The germline V gene has CDR1 LNHNV and CDR2 YYDKDF (reference sequence). The CDR3: CATSRASGGPSSYNEQFF. CDR3 sequence (DNA): TGTGCCACCAGCAGAGCTAGCGGGGGCCCCTCCTCCTACAATGAGCAGTTCTTC. Together with reference TRBV15 and TRBJ2-1, the CDR3 gives the full variable domain: DAMVIQNPRYQVTQFGKPVTLSCSQTLNHNVMYWYQQKSSQAPKLLFHYYDKDFNNEADTPDNFQSRRPNTSFCFLDIRSPGLGDTAMYLCATSRASGGPSSYNEQFFGPGTRLTVL.

The chain recombines TRBV7-3 with TRBJ2-7; D may be TRBD1 (7 bases). The V end lost 4 bases, the J end lost 1 base, and 29 bases lay between the germline ends. Germline V gene lookup returns CDR1 SGHTA and CDR2 FQGTGA. The CDR3 has 20 amino acids. Written as DNA, the CDR3 is TGTGCCAGCAGCTATCGAAGGGATGATGTTCGGGCGGGACAGTCCTACGAGCAGTACTTC. Its protein product is CASSYRRDDVRAGQSYEQYF.

This clone was observed once. For the CDR3, the DNA is TGTGCCTGCAAAGACAGGGGCACTAATGAAAAACTGTTTTTT. As protein: CACKDRGTNEKLFF. This rearrangement joins TRBV30 to TRBJ1-4, with TRBD1 identical over 8 bases. V shed 6 bases and J 2 bases; nucleotides not matched to a gene: 5. The CDR3 length is 14 residues. Germline V gene sequence: CDR1 GTSNPN, CDR2 SVGIG (reference sequence).

J is TRBJ1-5 and V is TRBV19, with TRBD1 as a possible D gene (5 bases). V gave up 7 bases and J gave up 5 bases, with 18 bases separating them. The length of the CDR3 is 15 residues. From germline, CDR1 is LNHDA and CDR2 SQIVND (reference sequence). CDR3 in amino acids: CASIRGPGLDQPQHF. CDR3 bases: TGTGCCAGTATTAGGGGTCCGGGTCTGGATCAGCCCCAGCATTTT.

There are a few counts of this clone. The chain employs TRBV2 and TRBJ2-2; D perhaps matches TRBD1 (6 bases). Per the germline V gene, CDR1 is SNHLY and CDR2 is FYNNEI. The length of the CDR3 is 13 residues. V was cut by 3 bases and J by 8 bases, with 10 bases left in between. The CDR3 DNA is TGTGCCAGCAGTGAGACAGGTTTGGGGGAGCTGTTTTTT. It encodes CASSETGLGELFF.

CDR3 in amino acids: CASSPRLAGGSDTQYF. CDR3 DNA: TGTGCCAGCAGCCCAAGACTAGCGGGGGGTTCAGATACGCAGTATTTT. The chain couples TRBV13 to TRBJ2-3, with 13 bases matching TRBD2. V dropped 5 bases and J dropped 4; count of bases not matched to a gene: 6. The length of the CDR3 is 16 residues. In germline, CDR1 is PRHDT, CDR2 FYEKMQ (reference sequence).

A note on this clone: At one boundary the junction diverges from the germline segment, which might be a read error. The V call is TRBV2, the J call TRBJ1-2, with D unclear. In germline, CDR1 is SNHLY, CDR2 FYNNEI. CDR3 length: 12 residues. The CDR3 DNA is TGTGCCAGCAGGGGCGAGGAGGTCAGCGGTCACTTC. Translated, it gives CASRGEEVSGHF.

The chain recombines TRBV21-1 with TRBJ1-5. TRBV21-1 has pseudogene status. The CDR3 sequence is 11 residues long. The CDR3, as DNA: TGTGCCAGTAATAGCAATCAGCCCCAGCATTTT. Translating it yields CASNSNQPQHF.

The chain has TRBV7-9 and TRBJ2-1; 7 bases fit TRBD1. Looked up from germline, CDR1 is SEHNR and CDR2 is FQNEAQ (reference sequence). With 1 base clipped from V and 3 bases from J, the junction kept 6 bases outside the gene matches. The CDR3 is 16 amino acids. The DNA for the CDR3 is TGTGCCAGCAGCTTAGTTGGGTCAGGGGGCTACAATGAGCAGTTCTTC. Protein: CASSLVGSGGYNEQFF.

The chain employs TRBV19 and TRBJ1-5; TRBD1 matches 8 bases. From germline, CDR1 is LNHDA and CDR2 SQIVND (reference sequence). The CDR3 has 14 amino acids. The CDR3 region is CAEQGDHGNQPQHF. CDR3 nucleotide sequence: TGTGCTGAACAGGGGGACCATGGCAATCAGCCCCAGCATTTT.

The gene calls are TRBV9 and TRBJ2-2; 12 bases agree with TRBD1. The germline V gene encodes CDR1 SGDLS and CDR2 YYNGEE. The V gene end was trimmed by 3 bases and the J gene end by 9 bases; junction bases not matched to a gene: 9. The CDR3 totals 16 residues. The CDR3 DNA sequence: TGTGCCAGCAGCGCACGGGACAGGGGGCGTATCTGGGAGCTGTTTTTT. Amino acids: CASSARDRGRIWELFF. The full variable domain, completed using reference TRBV9 and TRBJ2-2, is DSGVTQTPKHLITATGQRVTLRCSPRSGDLSVYWYQQSLDQGLQFLIQYYNGEERAKGNILERFSAQQFPDLHSELNLSSLELGDSALYFCASSARDRGRIWELFFGEGSRLTVL.

The rearrangement joins TRBV7-2 to TRBJ1-2; 10 nucleotides align to TRBD1. The CDR3 loop spans 16 amino acids. V was pared by 5 bases and J by 4 bases, with 10 bases of the junction left unmatched. CDR1 and CDR2 (germline): SGHTA, FQGNSA. The CDR3 protein is CASSRATGGLLYGYTF. CDR3 in DNA: TGTGCCAGCAGCAGAGCGACAGGGGGCCTACTCTATGGCTACACCTTC.

This chain uses TRBV30 with TRBJ2-7, with TRBD1 matching 7 bases. This CDR3 is 13 amino acids long. Trimming removed 8 bases from V and 2 bases from J; junction bases left unmatched: 9. CDR1 and CDR2 from the germline V gene are GTSNPN and SVGIG (reference sequence). DNA for the CDR3: TGTGCCGGCAAATCGGACAGGCCCTACGAGCAGTACTTC. Translation gives CAGKSDRPYEQYF.

The gene calls are TRBV5-1 and TRBJ2-1, with 7 nucleotides matching TRBD2. The J segment lost 1 base and the V segment lost 0 bases, leaving 1 base of the junction unmatched. Germline V gene sequence: CDR1 SGHRS, CDR2 YFSETQ. This CDR3 is built from 15 residues. DNA for the CDR3: TGCGCCAGCAGCTTGGGGGACTATTCCTACAATGAGCAGTTCTTC. As protein: CASSLGDYSYNEQFF.

This chain joins TRBV15 and TRBJ1-4; 10 bases agree with TRBD1. Per germline, CDR1 LNHNV and CDR2 YYDKDF (reference sequence). The CDR3 has 16 amino acids. Germline trimming cut 2 bases from V and 6 bases from J; bases unmatched to any gene: 6. The CDR3 loop reads CATSRRQGASYEKLFF. CDR3 nucleotide sequence: TGTGCCACCAGCAGAAGACAGGGGGCGAGCTATGAAAAACTGTTTTTT.

The chain combines TRBV19 with TRBJ1-1, with a tentative D call TRBD1 (5 bases). Germline CDR1 is LNHDA and CDR2 is SQIVND (reference sequence). CDR3 length: 14 residues. V lost 1 base to trimming and J lost 4 bases, with 10 bases between them. The DNA of the CDR3 is TGTGCCAGTAGTATAGCTAGGGGCCTCACTGAAGCTTTCTTT. It specifies CASSIARGLTEAFF. The variable domain in full, completed from reference TRBV19 and TRBJ1-1, reads DGGITQSPKYLFRKEGQNVTLSCEQNLNHDAMYWYRQDPGQGLRLIYYSQIVNDFQKGDIAEGYSVSREKKESFPLTVTSAQKNPTAFYLCASSIARGLTEAFFGQGTRLTVV.

The chain uses TRBV18 and TRBJ2-5; 9 nucleotides line up with TRBD2. CDR3 size: 16 residues. Germline values: CDR1 KGHSH, CDR2 LQKENI. The J segment lost 4 bases and the V segment lost 3 bases, leaving 9 bases of the junction unmatched. In DNA form, the CDR3 reads TGTGCCAGCTCACCTATCGGCGGGGGGGCCGGAGAGACCCAGTACTTC. As protein: CASSPIGGGAGETQYF.

As concerns this clone: This sample also contains other DNA sequences that code for the same CDR3. The gene calls are TRBV5-1 and TRBJ2-7; D not resolved. Trimming stripped 1 base from V and 3 bases from J, with 5 bases between. The CDR3 is 12 residues long. CDR1 is SGHRS and CDR2 is YFSETQ in the germline V gene. CDR3 nucleotides: TGCGCCAGCAGCTTGTCAGGCTACGAGCAGTACTTC. Translating gives CASSLSGYEQYF.

The genes are TRBV6-1 and TRBJ1-5; perhaps TRBD1 as D (5 bases). CDR3 length equals 16 residues. Trimming pared 2 bases from V and 0 bases from J, leaving 11 bases between. Germline CDR1 reads MNHNS; CDR2 reads SASEGT. Here the CDR3 reads CASSERWGVSNQPQHF. The CDR3 nucleotides read TGTGCCAGCAGTGAAAGATGGGGGGTTAGCAATCAGCCCCAGCATTTT.

The chain carries TRBV5-4 and TRBJ1-2; weak D call: TRBD1 (5 bases). Trimming cost V 4 bases and J 1 base, with 11 bases left between them. Germline V CDR1 and CDR2: SGHNT, YYREEE (reference sequence). The CDR3 covers 14 residues. CDR3 loop: CASSTGVLNYGYTF. CDR3 DNA: TGTGCCAGCAGCACGGGGGTCCTTAACTATGGCTACACCTTC.

The J gene is TRBJ2-5, the V gene TRBV10-3, with D possibly matching TRBD2 (6 bases). Germline CDR1 is ENHRY and CDR2 is SYGVKD. Trimming removed 3 bases from V and 4 bases from J, with 15 bases in between. The CDR3 is 15 residues long. Written as DNA, the CDR3 is TGTGCCATCAGTGAACGGGGGTTTGGTAGAGAGACCCAGTACTTC. Its protein is CAISERGFGRETQYF.

The chain employs TRBV5-1 and TRBJ2-7; TRBD1 agrees at 7 bases. J gave up 1 base and V 4 bases, and 8 bases lay outside the gene matches. CDR1 and CDR2 (germline): SGHRS, YFSETQ. This CDR3 is built from 15 residues. The CDR3 reads CASSLTGQNSYEQYF. In DNA form, the CDR3 reads TGCGCCAGCAGCCTCACGGGACAGAATTCCTACGAGCAGTACTTC.